A single sample gave rise to the 10 T cell receptor beta chains below, sequenced in a study of blood T cells in healthy people across ages. A J-beta primer mix and a sample-barcoded 5' primer were used in a second PCR of about 7 to 12 cycles. TCRdb independently ran MiXCR on the 5' RACE reads; one entry per CDR3 protein. This table has 600,000 to 800,000 distinct CDR3 sequences, over 40% appearing once. The sample comprised blood. These receptors were collected from a woman aged 80 or over in good health.

The chain recombines TRBV29-1 with TRBJ2-7; 9 bases line up with TRBD1. CDR3 length: 13 amino acids. V shed 0 bases, J shed 7 bases, and the junction held 4 bases outside the gene matches. Germline lookup yields CDR1 SQVTM and CDR2 ANQGSEA. CDR3: CSVEDNRGREQYF. In DNA, the CDR3 is TGCAGCGTTGAAGATAACAGGGGGCGGGAGCAGTACTTC.

This clonotype occurred once. The junction departs from the called germline gene at one end, perhaps through a read error. The V call is TRBV12-3 or TRBV12-4, the J call TRBJ2-1; D might be TRBD1 (5 bases). The CDR3 length is 15 residues. In DNA, the CDR3 is TGTGCCTGCAGTTTAGCTCAGGGCCTGGGGAATGAGCAGTTCTTC. Amino acid sequence: CACSLAQGLGNEQFF.

This clonotype appeared once. The V gene is TRBV2, the J gene TRBJ2-1; possibly TRBD1 or TRBD2 for D (5 bases each). Germline CDR1 reads SNHLY; CDR2 reads FYNNEI. This CDR3 contains 16 residues. Trimming stripped 5 bases from V and 9 bases from J, with 23 bases between. CDR3: CASSRHPQLGETEQFF. The DNA of the CDR3 is TGTGCCAGCAGTCGTCACCCTCAACTAGGGGAAACTGAGCAGTTCTTC.

The CDR3 DNA is TGTGCCAGCAGCTACCGCCGGGCGGGTGAGCAGTTCTTC. Encoded protein: CASSYRRAGEQFF. The gene calls are TRBV3-1 and TRBJ2-1; D is possibly TRBD2 (5 bases). The CDR3 has 13 residues. The germline V and J ends were trimmed by 5 bases and 9 bases, with 14 bases remaining between them. Germline lookup yields CDR1 LGHDT and CDR2 YNNKEL (reference sequence).

The V gene is TRBV7-2, the J gene TRBJ2-7; 11 nucleotides align to TRBD2. The germline gives CDR1 SGHTA, CDR2 FQGNSA. The CDR3 runs to 18 residues. The J segment lost 5 bases and the V segment lost 2 bases, leaving 14 bases of the junction unmatched. CDR3 protein: CASSLRPLLSGRENEQYF. CDR3 sequence (DNA): TGTGCCAGCAGCTTACGACCCCTACTTAGCGGGAGGGAGAACGAGCAGTACTTC.

This chain connects TRBV12-3 or TRBV12-4 to TRBJ1-5; 7 bases agree with TRBD1. The CDR3 covers 13 residues. The V gene end was trimmed by 6 bases and the J gene end by 8 bases; junction bases not matched to a gene: 7. The CDR3 DNA reads TGTGCCAGCAGGGAACAGGGGTGGGAGCCCCAGCATTTT. It yields the protein CASREQGWEPQHF.

This clonotype showed up many times. The chain carries TRBV5-1 and TRBJ2-3; 7 bases match TRBD1. Germline lookup yields CDR1 SGHRS and CDR2 YFSETQ. CDR3 length equals 15 residues. V shed 3 bases, J shed 2 bases, and the junction held 6 bases outside the gene matches. CDR3 bases: TGCGCCAGCAGCTCCCTTACAGGGGACACAGATACGCAGTATTTT. It yields the protein CASSSLTGDTDTQYF.

This clonotype came up many times. The chain combines TRBV7-2 with TRBJ2-1; D possibly corresponds to TRBD2 (6 bases). CDR3 size: 16 residues. Germline V gene sequence: CDR1 SGHTA, CDR2 FQGNSA. Trimming left V 6 bases short and J 0 bases short, with 15 bases between. The DNA of the CDR3 is TGTGCCAGCAGTTTTATTAGCGGCTTCTCCTACAATGAGCAGTTCTTC. It translates to CASSFISGFSYNEQFF.

The rearrangement uses TRBV20-1 and TRBJ2-1; D ambiguous. This CDR3 comprises 14 residues. V was cut by 2 bases and J by 6 bases, with 14 bases left in between. Germline V gives CDR1 DFQATT, CDR2 SNEGSKA (reference sequence). The DNA for the CDR3 is TGCAGTGCTAGAACTCCCTTTCGGGTCAATGAGCAGTTCTTC. Translation gives CSARTPFRVNEQFF.

The sample holds many counts of this clonotype. The chain couples TRBV7-2 to TRBJ2-5; 8 positions agree with TRBD2. Germline V gene data show CDR1 as SGHTA and CDR2 as FQGNSA. This CDR3 is 14 amino acids long. V dropped 3 bases and J dropped 1; count of bases not matched to a gene: 1. CDR3 nucleotide sequence: TGTGCCAGCAGCTTCAGCGGGGGCCAAGAGACCCAGTACTTC. This codes for CASSFSGGQETQYF.